Given below is one TCR beta chain in context. The antigen is not known. These data come from a study of cytomegalovirus exposure and HLA in healthy donors. Whole-study results and caveats: TCR beta chains numbering some 160 were designated cytomegalovirus-associated. First-cohort TCR clusters tended to co-occur in the 120 or so validation repertoires, a later analysis found. The classifier reportedly diagnosed cytomegalovirus status with high specificity and sensitivity.

The method was immunoSEQ multiplex PCR; TCRdb's version includes in-frame clones alone and lacks a portion of them. This sample has more than 95,000 clones, with approximately 95% found just once. Germline trimming cut 3 bases from V and 5 bases from J; bases unmatched to any gene: 7. The CDR3 consists of 15 residues. Germline lookup yields CDR1 MDHEN and CDR2 SYDVKM. These donors were members of the roughly 110-subject validation cohort, a group separate from the approximately 620-subject first cohort. J is TRBJ2-7 and V is TRBV28; the match to TRBD1 covers 10 bases. Material: PBMCs. This clonotype originated in a man between 18 and 35 years old in good health and CMV-seronegative. DNA for the CDR3: TGTGCCAGCAGTTTCCCGGGACAGGGGTTCCACGAGCAGTACTTC. The encoded protein is CASSFPGQGFHEQYF.